This is a list of T cell receptor beta chains from one sample in a study of T cell changes during pregnancy in multiple sclerosis. Method: immunoSEQ multiplex PCR; TCRdb's copy keeps in-frame clones and lacks some. Of some 57,000 clones listed, about 89% are singletons. The sample was CD4+ T cells from peripheral blood mononuclear cells, taken after pregnancy. These receptors all come from a female donor in good health, enrolled as a control in a pregnancy study. Each CDR3 is given without its conserved first and last residue. The D gene is left open where the match is weak.

>TRBV18|TRBD1
ASSPPPGQGYTGELF
>TRBV9|TRBD2
ASSSTSGRTTDTQY
>TRBV2|NA
ASMHGVLRQPQH
>TRBV15|NA
ATSPGAGDNQPQH
>TRBV20-1|NA
SAHRGDEQY
>TRBV5-1|TRBD1
ASSLYPGTGENQPQH
>TRBV4-1|NA
ASSQGWGEPAGYT
>TRBV2|TRBD1
ASSGTGGTDTQY
>TRBV9|TRBD1
ASSGRDRVDNEQF
>TRBV19|NA
ASIEPSENTEAF
>TRBV14|TRBD1
ASSQDLWRTGGRVTEAF
>TRBV11-3|NA
ASSLDPGQRY
>TRBV5-6|NA
ASSLPLGPAF
>TRBV5-5|NA
ASSLFTGIRETEAF
>TRBV5-8|TRBD1
ASTVNYGQADYGYT
>TRBV30|NA
AWSRGSYGYT
>TRBV5-4|TRBD1
ASSLGQGENTGELF
>TRBV20-1|NA
SARYETQY
>TRBV5-1|TRBD1
ASSLEGGYQNTEAF
>TRBV18|NA
ASSPGAMEKLF
>TRBV5-4|NA
ASSLGGYGTYEQY
>TRBV27|TRBD2
ASSPRLAGGQWSTY
>TRBV19|TRBD2
ASSIDQASGAYSTDTQY
>TRBV5-1|NA
ASRWRQGTEAF
>TRBV30|NA
AWSPMANTEAF
>TRBV6-5|NA
ASSYSGSTDTQY
>TRBV5-1|TRBD1
ASRTPGQLISGANVLT
>TRBV5-1|NA
ASSLWVDSIYNEQF
>TRBV7-8|NA
ASSLVTIQETQY
>TRBV9|TRBD2
ASSVARASGANEQF
>TRBV10-2|TRBD1
ASGRTGASSEQF
>TRBV7-2|NA
ASTRGETQY
>TRBV7-2|NA
ASSLRGFAETQY
>TRBV11-1|NA
ASSPALGSGANVLT
>TRBV7-2|TRBD1
ASSTDRGKYGYT
>TRBV6-6|TRBD1
ASSEDRDSGNTIY
>TRBV19|TRBD1
ASSRVRGHKGRYNEQF
>TRBV5-4|NA
ASSYIYRARGTDTQY
>TRBV7-2|TRBD1
ASSEGTGGSEKLF
>TRBV5-6|NA
ASSFRGRSNQPQH
>TRBV2|TRBD1
ASSGETGGAYGKLF
>TRBV2|NA
ASTEGGSYGANVLT
>TRBV5-4|NA
ASSLIGPYQETQY
>TRBV30|NA
AWSVGGTGNTIY
>TRBV5-4|NA
ASSLDRVTNTEAF
>TRBV6-1|TRBD1
ASSDRWTGDGYT
>TRBV6-6|NA
ASSRGRDSPLH
>TRBV6-5|NA
ASRTRLDTQY
>TRBV11-3|NA
ASSVTQSRDTQY
>TRBV7-2|TRBD1
ASSQPGTGGSPLH
>TRBV27|NA
ASSLWRGGAEKLF
>TRBV4-3|NA
ASSQGPGQGHTEAF
>TRBV5-4|TRBD2
ASSVQSGERETQY
>TRBV18|TRBD2
ASSPRQRGSTDTQY
>TRBV5-1|TRBD2
ASSFSGASYNEQF
>TRBV19|TRBD1
ASSRLTTGDNQPQH
>TRBV7-2|NA
ASSLGGGRSDTQY
>TRBV7-3|NA
ASSSQGHGYT
>TRBV2|NA
ASNSQKGVKLF